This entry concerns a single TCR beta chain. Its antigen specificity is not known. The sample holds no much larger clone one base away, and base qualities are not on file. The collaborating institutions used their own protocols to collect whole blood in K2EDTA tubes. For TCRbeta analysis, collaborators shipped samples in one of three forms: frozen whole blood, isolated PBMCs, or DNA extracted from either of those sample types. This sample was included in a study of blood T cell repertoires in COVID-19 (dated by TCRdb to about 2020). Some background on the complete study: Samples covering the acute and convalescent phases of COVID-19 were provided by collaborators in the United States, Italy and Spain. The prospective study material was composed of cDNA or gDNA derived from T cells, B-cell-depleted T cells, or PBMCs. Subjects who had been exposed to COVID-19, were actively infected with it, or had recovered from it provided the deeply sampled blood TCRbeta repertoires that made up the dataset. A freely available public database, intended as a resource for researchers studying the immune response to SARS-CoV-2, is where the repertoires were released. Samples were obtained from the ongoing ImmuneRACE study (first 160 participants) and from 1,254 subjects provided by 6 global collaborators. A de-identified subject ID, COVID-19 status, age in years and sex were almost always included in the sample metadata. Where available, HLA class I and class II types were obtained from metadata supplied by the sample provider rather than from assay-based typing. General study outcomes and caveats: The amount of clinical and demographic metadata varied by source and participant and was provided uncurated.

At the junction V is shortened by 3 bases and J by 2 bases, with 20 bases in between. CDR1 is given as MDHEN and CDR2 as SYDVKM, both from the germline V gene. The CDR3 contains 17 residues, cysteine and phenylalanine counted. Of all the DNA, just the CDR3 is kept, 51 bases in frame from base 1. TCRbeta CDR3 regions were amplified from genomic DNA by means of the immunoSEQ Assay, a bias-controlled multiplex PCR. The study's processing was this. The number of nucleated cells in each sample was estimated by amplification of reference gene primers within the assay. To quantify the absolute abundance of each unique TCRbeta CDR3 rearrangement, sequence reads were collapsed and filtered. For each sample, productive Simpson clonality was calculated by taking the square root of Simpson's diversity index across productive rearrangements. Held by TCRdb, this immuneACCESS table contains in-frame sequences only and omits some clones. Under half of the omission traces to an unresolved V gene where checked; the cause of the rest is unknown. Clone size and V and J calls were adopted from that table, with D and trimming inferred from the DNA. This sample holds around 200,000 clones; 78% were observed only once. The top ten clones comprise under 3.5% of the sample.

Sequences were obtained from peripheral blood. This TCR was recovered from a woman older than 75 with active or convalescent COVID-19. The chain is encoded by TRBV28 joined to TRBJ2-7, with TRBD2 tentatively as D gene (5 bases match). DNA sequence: TGTGCCAGCAGTTTCTTAGGTGGGGTTGCGGGTCCCTACGAGCAGTACTTC. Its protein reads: CASSFLGGVAGPYEQYF.